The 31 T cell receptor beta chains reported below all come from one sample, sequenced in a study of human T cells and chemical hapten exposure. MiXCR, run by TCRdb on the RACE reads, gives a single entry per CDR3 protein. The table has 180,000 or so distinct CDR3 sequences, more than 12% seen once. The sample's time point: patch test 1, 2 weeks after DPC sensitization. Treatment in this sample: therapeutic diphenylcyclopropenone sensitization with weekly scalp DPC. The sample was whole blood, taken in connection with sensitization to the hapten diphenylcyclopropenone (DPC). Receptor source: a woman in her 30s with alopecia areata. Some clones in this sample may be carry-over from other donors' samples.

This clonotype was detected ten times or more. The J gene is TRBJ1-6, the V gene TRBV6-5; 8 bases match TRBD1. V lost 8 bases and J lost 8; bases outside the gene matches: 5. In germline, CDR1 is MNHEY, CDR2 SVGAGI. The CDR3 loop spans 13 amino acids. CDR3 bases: TGTGCCAGCGCGGACAGGGTAGATTCACCCCTCCACTTT. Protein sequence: CASADRVDSPLHF.

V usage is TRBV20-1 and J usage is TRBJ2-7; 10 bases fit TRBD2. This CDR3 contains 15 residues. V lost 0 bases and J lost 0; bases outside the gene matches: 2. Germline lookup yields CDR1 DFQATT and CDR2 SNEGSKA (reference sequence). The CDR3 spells CSARESSGSSYEQYF. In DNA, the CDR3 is TGCAGTGCTAGAGAATCTAGCGGGAGCTCCTACGAGCAGTACTTC.

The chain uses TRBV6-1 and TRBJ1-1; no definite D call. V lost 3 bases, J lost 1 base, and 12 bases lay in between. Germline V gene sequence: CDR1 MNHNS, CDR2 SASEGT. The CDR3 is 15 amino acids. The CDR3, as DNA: TGTGCCAGCAGTGATGCAGGATTCTGGAACACTGAAGCTTTCTTT. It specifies CASSDAGFWNTEAFF.

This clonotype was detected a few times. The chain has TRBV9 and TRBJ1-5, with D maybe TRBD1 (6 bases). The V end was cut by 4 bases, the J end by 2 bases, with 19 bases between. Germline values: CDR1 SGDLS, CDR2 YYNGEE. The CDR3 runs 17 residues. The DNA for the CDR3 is TGTGCCAGCAGCATACAGGGTTCCGGGTGGGGCAATCAGCCCCAGCATTTT. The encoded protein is CASSIQGSGWGNQPQHF.

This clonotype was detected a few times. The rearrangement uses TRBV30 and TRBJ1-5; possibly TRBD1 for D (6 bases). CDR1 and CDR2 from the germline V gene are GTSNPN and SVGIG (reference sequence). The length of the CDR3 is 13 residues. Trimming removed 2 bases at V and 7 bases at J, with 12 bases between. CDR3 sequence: CAWSLGRGQPQHF. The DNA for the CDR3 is TGTGCCTGGAGTCTGGGCAGGGGCCAGCCCCAGCATTTT.

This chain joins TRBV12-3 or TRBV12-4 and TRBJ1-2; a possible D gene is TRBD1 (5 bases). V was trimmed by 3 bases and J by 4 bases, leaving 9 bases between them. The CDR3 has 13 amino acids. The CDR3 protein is CASSFVQGYGYTF. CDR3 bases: TGTGCCAGCAGTTTTGTGCAGGGCTATGGCTACACCTTC.

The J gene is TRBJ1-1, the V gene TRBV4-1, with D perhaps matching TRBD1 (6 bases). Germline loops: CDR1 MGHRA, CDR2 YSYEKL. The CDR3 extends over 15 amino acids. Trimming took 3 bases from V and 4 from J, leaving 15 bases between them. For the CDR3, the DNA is TGCGCCAGCAGCCAGACAGAGCAGGGGACCACTGAAGCTTTCTTT. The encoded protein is CASSQTEQGTTEAFF.

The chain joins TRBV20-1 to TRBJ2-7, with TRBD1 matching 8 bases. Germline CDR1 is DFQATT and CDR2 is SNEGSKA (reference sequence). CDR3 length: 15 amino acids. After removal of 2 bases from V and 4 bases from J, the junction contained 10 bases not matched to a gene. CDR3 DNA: TGCAGTGCTAGACAAACTACGACAGGGGTGTACGAGCAGTACTTC. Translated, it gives CSARQTTTGVYEQYF.

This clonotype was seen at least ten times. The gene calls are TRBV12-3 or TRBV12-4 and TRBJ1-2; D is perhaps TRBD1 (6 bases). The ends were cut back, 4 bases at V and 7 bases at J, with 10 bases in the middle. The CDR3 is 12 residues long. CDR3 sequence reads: CASSSGVGGYTF. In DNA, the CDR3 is TGTGCCAGCAGTTCAGGGGTTGGTGGCTACACCTTC.

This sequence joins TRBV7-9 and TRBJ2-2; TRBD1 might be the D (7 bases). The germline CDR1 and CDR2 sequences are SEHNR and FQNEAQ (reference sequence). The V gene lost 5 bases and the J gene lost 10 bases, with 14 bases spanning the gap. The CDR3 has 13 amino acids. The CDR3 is CASSGDSGSELFF. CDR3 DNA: TGTGCCAGCAGCGGGGACAGCGGGTCGGAGCTGTTTTTT.

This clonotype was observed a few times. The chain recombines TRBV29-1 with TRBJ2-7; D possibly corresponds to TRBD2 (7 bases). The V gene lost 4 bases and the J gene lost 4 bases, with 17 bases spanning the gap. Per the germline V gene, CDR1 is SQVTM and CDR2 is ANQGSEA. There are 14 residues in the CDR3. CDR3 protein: CSVAGGGPIYEQYF. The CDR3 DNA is TGCAGCGTTGCGGGCGGGGGCCCAATTTACGAGCAGTACTTC.

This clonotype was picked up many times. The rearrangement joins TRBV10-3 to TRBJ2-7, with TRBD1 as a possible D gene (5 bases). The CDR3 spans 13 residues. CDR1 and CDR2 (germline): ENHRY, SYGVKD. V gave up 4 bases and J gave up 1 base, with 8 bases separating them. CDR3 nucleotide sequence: TGTGCCATCAGTGTTTCAGGGTCCTACGAGCAGTACTTC. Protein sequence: CAISVSGSYEQYF.

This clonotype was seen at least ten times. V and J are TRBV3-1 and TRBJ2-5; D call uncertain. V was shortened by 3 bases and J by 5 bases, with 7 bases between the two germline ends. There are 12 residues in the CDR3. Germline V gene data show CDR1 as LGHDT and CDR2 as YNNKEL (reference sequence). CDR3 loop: CASSHEHETQYF. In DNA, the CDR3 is TGTGCCAGCAGCCATGAGCACGAGACCCAGTACTTC.

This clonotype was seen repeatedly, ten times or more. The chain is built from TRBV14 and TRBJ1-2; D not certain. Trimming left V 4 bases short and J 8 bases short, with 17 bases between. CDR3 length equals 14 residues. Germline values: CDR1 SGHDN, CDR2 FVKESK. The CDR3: CASSLAGQKTGYTF. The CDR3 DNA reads TGTGCCAGCAGCCTGGCCGGGCAGAAAACCGGCTACACCTTC.

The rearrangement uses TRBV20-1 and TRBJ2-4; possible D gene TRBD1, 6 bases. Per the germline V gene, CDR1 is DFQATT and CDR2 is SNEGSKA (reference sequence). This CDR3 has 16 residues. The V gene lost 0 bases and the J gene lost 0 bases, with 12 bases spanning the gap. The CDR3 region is CSARDLQGLAKNIQYF. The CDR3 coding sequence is TGCAGTGCTAGAGATTTACAGGGCCTAGCCAAAAACATTCAGTACTTC.

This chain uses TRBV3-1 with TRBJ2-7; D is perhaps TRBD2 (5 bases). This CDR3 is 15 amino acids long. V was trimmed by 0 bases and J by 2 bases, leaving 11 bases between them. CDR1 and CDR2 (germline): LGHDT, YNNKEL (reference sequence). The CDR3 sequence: CASSQEGSLAYEQYF. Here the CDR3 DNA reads TGTGCCAGCAGCCAAGAAGGGTCACTAGCCTACGAGCAGTACTTC.

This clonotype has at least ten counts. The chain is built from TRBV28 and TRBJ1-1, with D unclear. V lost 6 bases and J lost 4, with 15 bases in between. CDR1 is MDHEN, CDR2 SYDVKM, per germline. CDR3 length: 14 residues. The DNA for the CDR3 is TGTGCCAGCAGATTAAGATCAAAGAGCACTGAAGCTTTCTTT. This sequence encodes CASRLRSKSTEAFF.

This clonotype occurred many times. The CDR3 region is CASSTDTANEKLFF. CDR3 coding DNA: TGCGCCAGCAGCACGGACACCGCTAATGAAAAACTGTTTTTT. The chain links TRBV5-1 to TRBJ1-4; D may be TRBD1 (5 bases). There are 14 residues in the CDR3. Germline V gene data show CDR1 as SGHRS and CDR2 as YFSETQ. Trimming cost V 4 bases and J 3 bases, with 10 bases left between them.

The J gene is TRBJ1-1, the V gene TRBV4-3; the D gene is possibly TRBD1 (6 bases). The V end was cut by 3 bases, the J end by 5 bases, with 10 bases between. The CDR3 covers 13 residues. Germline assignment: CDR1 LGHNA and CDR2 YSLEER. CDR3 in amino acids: CASSHRRGTEAFF. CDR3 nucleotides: TGCGCCAGCAGCCATCGCAGGGGTACTGAAGCTTTCTTT.

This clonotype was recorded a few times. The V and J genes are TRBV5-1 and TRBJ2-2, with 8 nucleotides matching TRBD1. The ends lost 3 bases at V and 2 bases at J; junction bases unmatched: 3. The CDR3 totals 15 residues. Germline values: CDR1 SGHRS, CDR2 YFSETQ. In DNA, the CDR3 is TGCGCCAGCAGCTCCGGACAGGGTAACACCGGGGAGCTGTTTTTT. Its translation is CASSSGQGNTGELFF.

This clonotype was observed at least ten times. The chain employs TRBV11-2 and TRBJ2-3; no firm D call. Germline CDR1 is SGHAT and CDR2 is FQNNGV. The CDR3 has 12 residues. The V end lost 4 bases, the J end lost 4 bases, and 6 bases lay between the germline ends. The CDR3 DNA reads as TGTGCCAGCAGCTCATCACCAGATACGCAGTATTTT. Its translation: CASSSSPDTQYF.

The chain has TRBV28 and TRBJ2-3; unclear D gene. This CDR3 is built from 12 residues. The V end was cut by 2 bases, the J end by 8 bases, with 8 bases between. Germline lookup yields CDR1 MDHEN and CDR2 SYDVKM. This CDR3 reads CASSLIGVTQYF. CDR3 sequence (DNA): TGTGCCAGCAGTTTAATTGGGGTTACGCAGTATTTT.

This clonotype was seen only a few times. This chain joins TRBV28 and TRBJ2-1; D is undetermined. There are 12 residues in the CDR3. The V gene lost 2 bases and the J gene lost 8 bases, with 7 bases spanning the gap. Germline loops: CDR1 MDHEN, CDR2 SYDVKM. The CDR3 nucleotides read TGTGCCAGCAGTTTACAGGCGGATGAGCAGTTCTTC. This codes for CASSLQADEQFF.

The CDR3, as DNA: TGTGCCAGCAGCCCCCGGGGGGCCCACACAGATACGCAGTATTTT. Protein: CASSPRGAHTDTQYF. The chain employs TRBV9 and TRBJ2-3, with a weak D call TRBD2 (7 bases). Germline-derived CDR1 and CDR2 are SGDLS and YYNGEE. CDR3 length: 15 residues. V dropped 4 bases and J dropped 2 bases, with 14 bases sitting between them.

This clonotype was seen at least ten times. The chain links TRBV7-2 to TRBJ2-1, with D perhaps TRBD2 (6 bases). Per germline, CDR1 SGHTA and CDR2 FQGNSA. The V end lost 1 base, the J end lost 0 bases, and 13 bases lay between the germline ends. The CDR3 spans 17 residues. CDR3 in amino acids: CASSLGVSGSSYNEQFF. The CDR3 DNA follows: TGTGCCAGCAGCTTAGGGGTTAGCGGAAGCTCCTACAATGAGCAGTTCTTC.

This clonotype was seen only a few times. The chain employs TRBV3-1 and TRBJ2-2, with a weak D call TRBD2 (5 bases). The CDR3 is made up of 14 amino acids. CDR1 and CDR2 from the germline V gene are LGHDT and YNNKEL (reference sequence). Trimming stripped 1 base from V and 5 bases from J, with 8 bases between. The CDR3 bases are TGTGCCAGCAGCCAAGGAGGGATGACCGGGGAGCTGTTTTTT. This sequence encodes CASSQGGMTGELFF. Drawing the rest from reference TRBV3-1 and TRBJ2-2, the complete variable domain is DTAVSQTPKYLVTQMGNDKSIKCEQNLGHDTMYWYKQDSKKFLKIMFSYNNKELIINETVPNRFSPKSPDKAHLNLHINSLELGDSAVYFCASSQGGMTGELFFGEGSRLTVL.

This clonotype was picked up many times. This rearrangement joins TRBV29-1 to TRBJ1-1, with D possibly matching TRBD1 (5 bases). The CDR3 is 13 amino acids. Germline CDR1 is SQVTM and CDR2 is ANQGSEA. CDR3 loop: CTAWRGPGTEAFF. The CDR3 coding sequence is TGCACCGCCTGGAGGGGCCCCGGGACTGAAGCTTTCTTT.

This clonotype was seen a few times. The CDR3 DNA follows: TGTGCCTGGAGTGGTTTGGCATCTAATCAGCCCCAGCATTTT. This translates into CAWSGLASNQPQHF. The V call is TRBV30, the J call TRBJ1-5, with D unclear. Trimming pared 1 base from V and 4 bases from J, leaving 11 bases between. The CDR3 extends over 14 amino acids. Looked up from germline, CDR1 is GTSNPN and CDR2 is SVGIG (reference sequence). Full variable domain (missing parts from reference TRBV30 and TRBJ1-5): SQTIHQWPATLVQPVGSPLSLECTVEGTSNPNLYWYRQAAGRGLQLLFYSVGIGQISSEVPQNLSASRPQDRQFILSSKKLLLSDSGFYLCAWSGLASNQPQHFGDGTRLSIL.

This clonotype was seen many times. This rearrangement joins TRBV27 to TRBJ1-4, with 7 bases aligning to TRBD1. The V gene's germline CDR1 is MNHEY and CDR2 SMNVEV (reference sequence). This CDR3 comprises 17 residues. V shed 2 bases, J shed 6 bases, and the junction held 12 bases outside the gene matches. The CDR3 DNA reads TGTGCCAGCAGTTTAGGATACAGGGGCAGGGTCGATGAAAAACTGTTTTTT. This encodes CASSLGYRGRVDEKLFF.

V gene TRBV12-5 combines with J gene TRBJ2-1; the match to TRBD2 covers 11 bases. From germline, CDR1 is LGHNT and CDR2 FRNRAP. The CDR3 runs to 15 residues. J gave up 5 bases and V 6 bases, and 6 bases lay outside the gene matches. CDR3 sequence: CASGLLAGGNNEQFF. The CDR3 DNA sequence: TGTGCTAGTGGCCTTCTAGCGGGGGGTAACAATGAGCAGTTCTTC. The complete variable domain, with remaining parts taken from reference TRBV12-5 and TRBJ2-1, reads DARVTQTPRHKVTEMGQEVTMRCQPILGHNTVFWYRQTMMQGLELLAYFRNRAPLDDSGMPKDRFSAEMPDATLATLKIQPSEPRDSAVYFCASGLLAGGNNEQFFGPGTRLTVL.

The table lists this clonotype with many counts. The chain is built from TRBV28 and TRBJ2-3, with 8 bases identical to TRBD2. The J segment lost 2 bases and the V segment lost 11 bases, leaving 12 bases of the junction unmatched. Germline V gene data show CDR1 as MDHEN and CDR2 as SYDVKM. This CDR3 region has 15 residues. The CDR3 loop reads CAGSGLAGNTDTQYF. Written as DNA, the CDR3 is TGTGCCGGTTCTGGCCTAGCGGGTAACACAGATACGCAGTATTTT. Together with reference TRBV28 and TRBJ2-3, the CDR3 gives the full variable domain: DVKVTQSSRYLVKRTGEKVFLECVQDMDHENMFWYRQDPGLGLRLIYFSYDVKMKEKGDIPEGYSVSREKKERFSLILESASTNQTSMYLCAGSGLAGNTDTQYFGPGTRLTVL.